The 12 T cell receptor beta chains presented below share a single source sample, sequenced in a study of blood T cell repertoires in COVID-19. Profiling relied on immunoSEQ multiplex PCR, and the TCRdb table lists in-frame clones only, not all of them. This table holds over 200,000 clones, approximately 86% found once. The sample comprised peripheral blood. The receptors come from a human donor in a cohort sampled during active COVID-19.

The chain couples TRBV27 to TRBJ1-1; D perhaps matches TRBD1 (5 bases). V was shortened by 3 bases and J by 4 bases, with 15 bases between the two germline ends. There are 15 residues in the CDR3. Germline V lookup: CDR1 MNHEY, CDR2 SMNVEV (reference sequence). As DNA, the CDR3 is TGTGCCAGCAGTTTTGGAGGGGTGGAAGGCACTGAAGCTTTCTTT. The encoded protein is CASSFGGVEGTEAFF.

The chain employs TRBV30 and TRBJ1-1, with D possibly matching TRBD1 (5 bases). Per the germline V gene, CDR1 is GTSNPN and CDR2 is SVGIG (reference sequence). V lost 2 bases and J lost 4, with 11 bases in between. There are 13 residues in the CDR3. For the CDR3, the DNA is TGTGCCTGGAGTCGCGGGGGGTTCACTGAAGCTTTCTTT. As protein: CAWSRGGFTEAFF.

This rearrangement joins TRBV7-9 to TRBJ2-1, with 8 nucleotides matching TRBD2. V lost 5 bases and J lost 5; bases outside the gene matches: 11. Germline CDR1 is SEHNR and CDR2 is FQNEAQ (reference sequence). The CDR3 is made up of 16 amino acids. The chain's CDR3 is CASSPLGTRHHNEQFF. Written as DNA, the CDR3 is TGTGCCAGCAGCCCTCTCGGGACTAGACACCACAATGAGCAGTTCTTC.

V is TRBV4-1 and J is TRBJ2-7; TRBD1 matches 9 bases. The V gene's germline CDR1 is MGHRA and CDR2 YSYEKL. Trimming at V came to 0 bases and at J to 5 bases, leaving 8 bases not matched to a gene. The length of the CDR3 is 16 residues. In DNA form, the CDR3 reads TGCGCCAGCAGCCAAGAATTTGACAGGGGGACCGACGAGCAGTACTTC. Encoded protein: CASSQEFDRGTDEQYF.

This clone is classed as medium-sized. Other DNA sequences in this specimen translate into the identical CDR3. This chain links TRBV5-1 with TRBJ2-7, with TRBD2 as a possible D gene (5 bases). The CDR3 length is 13 residues. Germline V gives CDR1 SGHRS, CDR2 YFSETQ. The V and J ends lost 2 bases and 2 bases respectively, with 8 bases between them. CDR3 DNA sequence: TGCGCCAGCAGCTTAAGCGGAGCCTACGAGCAGTACTTC. Its protein is CASSLSGAYEQYF. Using reference TRBV5-1 and TRBJ2-7 for the parts outside the CDR3, the full variable domain is KAGVTQTPRYLIKTRGQQVTLSCSPISGHRSVSWYQQTPGQGLQFLFEYFSETQRNKGNFPGRFSGRQFSNSRSEMNVSTLELGDSALYLCASSLSGAYEQYFGPGTRLTVT.

The chain joins TRBV29-1 to TRBJ2-6; D remains unclear. The CDR3 runs to 15 residues. Per the germline V gene, CDR1 is SQVTM and CDR2 is ANQGSEA. V was pared by 0 bases and J by 0 bases, with 6 bases between. CDR3 residues: CSVEDESSGANVLTF. For the CDR3, the DNA is TGCAGCGTTGAAGATGAGAGCTCTGGGGCCAACGTCCTGACTTTC. Full variable domain (rest looked up from reference TRBV29-1 and TRBJ2-6): SAVISQKPSRDICQRGTSLTIQCQVDSQVTMMFWYRQQPGQSLTLIATANQGSEATYESGFVIDKFPISRPNLTFSTLTVSNMSPEDSSIYLCSVEDESSGANVLTFGAGSRLTVL.

The chain carries TRBV5-6 and TRBJ2-7, with D possibly TRBD1 on 5 matching bases. Trimming removed 0 bases at V and 0 bases at J, with 10 bases between. Germline CDR1 and CDR2: SGHDT and YYEEEE. CDR3 length equals 15 residues. The CDR3 loop reads CASSLVLGPSYEQYF. The DNA of the CDR3 is TGTGCCAGCAGCTTGGTTCTGGGGCCCTCCTACGAGCAGTACTTC.

The chain couples TRBV19 to TRBJ1-4; TRBD1 matches 9 bases. The CDR3 spans 15 residues. Looked up from germline, CDR1 is LNHDA and CDR2 is SQIVND (reference sequence). Unmatched junction bases numbered 10, after V lost 7 bases and J lost 7 bases. CDR3 region: CASKNPGTGSEKLFF. The CDR3 DNA reads TGTGCCAGTAAAAACCCCGGGACAGGGAGTGAAAAACTGTTTTTT.

The rearrangement uses TRBV6-6 and TRBJ2-7, with 7 bases fitting TRBD2. Germline V lookup: CDR1 MNHNY, CDR2 SVGAGI (reference sequence). V dropped 5 bases and J dropped 0; count of bases not matched to a gene: 7. The CDR3 has 15 residues. This CDR3 is CASSTSLAVSYEQYF. CDR3 sequence (DNA): TGTGCCAGCAGTACCTCTCTAGCGGTCTCCTACGAGCAGTACTTC.

This chain joins TRBV5-1 and TRBJ2-5, with unresolved D. Germline loops: CDR1 SGHRS, CDR2 YFSETQ. Deletions cut 4 bases from V and 1 base from J, with 2 bases between. The CDR3 consists of 11 residues. This CDR3 reads CASSLQETQYF. In nucleotides, the CDR3 is TGCGCCAGCAGCCTCCAAGAGACCCAGTACTTC. The full variable domain, rest sourced from reference TRBV5-1 and TRBJ2-5, is KAGVTQTPRYLIKTRGQQVTLSCSPISGHRSVSWYQQTPGQGLQFLFEYFSETQRNKGNFPGRFSGRQFSNSRSEMNVSTLELGDSALYLCASSLQETQYFGPGTRLLVL.

DNA for the CDR3: TGTGCCAGTAGTACACCGGGACAGGACTATGGCTACACCTTC. Translating gives CASSTPGQDYGYTF. J is TRBJ1-2 and V is TRBV19, with 8 bases identical to TRBD1. CDR3 size: 14 residues. Trimming at V came to 4 bases and at J to 3 bases, leaving 4 bases not matched to a gene. The germline CDR1 and CDR2 sequences are LNHDA and SQIVND (reference sequence). Complete variable domain (other parts from reference TRBV19 and TRBJ1-2): DGGITQSPKYLFRKEGQNVTLSCEQNLNHDAMYWYRQDPGQGLRLIYYSQIVNDFQKGDIAEGYSVSREKKESFPLTVTSAQKNPTAFYLCASSTPGQDYGYTFGSGTRLTVV.

The CDR3 coding sequence is TGTGCCAGCAGTCAACTAGCGGGGAACCAAGAGACCCAGTACTTC. Amino acids: CASSQLAGNQETQYF. The gene calls are TRBV5-4 and TRBJ2-5, with 10 bases fitting TRBD2. V lost 5 bases and J lost 0; bases outside the gene matches: 4. CDR3 length equals 15 residues. From germline, CDR1 is SGHNT and CDR2 YYREEE (reference sequence).